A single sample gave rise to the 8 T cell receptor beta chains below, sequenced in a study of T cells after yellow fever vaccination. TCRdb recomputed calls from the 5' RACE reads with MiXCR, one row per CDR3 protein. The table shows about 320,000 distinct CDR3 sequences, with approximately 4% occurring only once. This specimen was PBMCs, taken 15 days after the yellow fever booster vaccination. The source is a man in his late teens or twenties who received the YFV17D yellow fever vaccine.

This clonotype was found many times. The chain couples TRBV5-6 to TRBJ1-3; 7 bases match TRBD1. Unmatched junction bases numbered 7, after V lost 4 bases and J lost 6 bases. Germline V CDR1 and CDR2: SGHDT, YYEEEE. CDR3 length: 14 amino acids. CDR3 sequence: CASSRMGQQNTIYF. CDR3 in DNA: TGTGCCAGCAGCCGGATGGGACAGCAAAACACCATATATTTT.

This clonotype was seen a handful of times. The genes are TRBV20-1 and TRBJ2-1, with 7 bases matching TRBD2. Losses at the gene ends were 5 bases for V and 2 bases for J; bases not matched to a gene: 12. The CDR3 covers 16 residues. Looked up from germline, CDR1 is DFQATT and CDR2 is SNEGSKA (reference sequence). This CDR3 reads CSARGWAGVTYNEQFF. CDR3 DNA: TGCAGTGCTCGCGGGTGGGCGGGGGTAACCTACAATGAGCAGTTCTTC.

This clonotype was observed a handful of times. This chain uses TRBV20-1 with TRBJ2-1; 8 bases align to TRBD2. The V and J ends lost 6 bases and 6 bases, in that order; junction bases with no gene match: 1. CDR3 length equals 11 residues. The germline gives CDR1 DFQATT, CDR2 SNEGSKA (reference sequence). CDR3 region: CSAGGANEQFF. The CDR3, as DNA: TGCAGTGCCGGGGGGGCCAATGAGCAGTTCTTC.

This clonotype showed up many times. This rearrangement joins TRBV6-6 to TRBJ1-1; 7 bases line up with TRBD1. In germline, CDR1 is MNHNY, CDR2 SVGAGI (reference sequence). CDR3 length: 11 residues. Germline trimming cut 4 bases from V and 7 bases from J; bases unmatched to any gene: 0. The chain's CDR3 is CASSWTGEAFF. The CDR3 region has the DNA TGTGCCAGCAGTTGGACAGGTGAAGCTTTCTTT.

The CDR3 spells CASSQERVSEAFF. CDR3 coding DNA: TGTGCCAGCAGCCAAGAAAGAGTATCTGAAGCTTTCTTT. This chain uses TRBV3-1 with TRBJ1-1, with D unclear. The germline CDR1 and CDR2 sequences are LGHDT and YNNKEL (reference sequence). Trimming left V 0 bases short and J 6 bases short, with 8 bases between. The CDR3 is 13 residues long.

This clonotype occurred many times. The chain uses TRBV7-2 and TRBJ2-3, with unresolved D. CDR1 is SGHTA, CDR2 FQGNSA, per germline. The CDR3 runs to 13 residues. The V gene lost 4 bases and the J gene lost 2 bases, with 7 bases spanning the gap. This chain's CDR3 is CASSSPVTDTQYF. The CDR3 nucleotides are TGTGCCAGCAGCTCCCCCGTCACAGATACGCAGTATTTT.

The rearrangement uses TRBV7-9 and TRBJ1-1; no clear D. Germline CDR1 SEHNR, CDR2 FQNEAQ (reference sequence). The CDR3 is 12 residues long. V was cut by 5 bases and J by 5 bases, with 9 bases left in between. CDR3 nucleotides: TGTGCCAGCAGCCCTCGGTGGACTGAAGCTTTCTTT. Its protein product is CASSPRWTEAFF.

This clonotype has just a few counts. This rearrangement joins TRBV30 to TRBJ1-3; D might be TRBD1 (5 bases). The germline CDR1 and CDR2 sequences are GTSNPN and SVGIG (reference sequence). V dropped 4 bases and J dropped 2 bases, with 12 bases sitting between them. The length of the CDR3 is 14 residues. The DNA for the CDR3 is TGTGCCTGGAATAAAGGGGTAGCTGGAAACACCATATATTTT. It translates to CAWNKGVAGNTIYF.